The 5 T cell receptor beta chains below all came from one sample that was sequenced in a study of PD-1 blockade in classical Hodgkin lymphoma. Described time point: cycle 4 day 1 (C4D1), after 5 to 7 weeks of nivolumab. Each of the patients experienced relapse following autologous stem cell transplantation, and their brentuximab vedotin exposure differed. CD4+ T cells were purified from thawed PBMCs by magnetic negative selection. Using immunoSEQ multiplex PCR, the repertoire was profiled, and TCRdb retains in-frame clones only, with some absent. Among 15,000 to 20,000 clones listed, 75% were seen once. Here the sequenced sample was CD4+ T cells from blood, taken before the fourth cycle of nivolumab. The receptors derive from a human donor with classical Hodgkin lymphoma.

The chain is built from TRBV5-1 and TRBJ2-3; D is uncertain. The CDR3 contains 15 residues. Trimming took 0 bases from V and 2 from J, leaving 10 bases between them. Germline CDR1 reads SGHRS; CDR2 reads YFSETQ. The CDR3 loop reads CASSLAQPYTDTQYF. In DNA, the CDR3 is TGCGCCAGCAGCTTGGCCCAACCATACACAGATACGCAGTATTTT.

The V and J genes are TRBV29-1 and TRBJ2-5, with no clear D. The ends were cut back, 2 bases at V and 5 bases at J, with 18 bases in the middle. The CDR3 spans 15 residues. CDR1 and CDR2 from the germline V gene are SQVTM and ANQGSEA. Written as DNA, the CDR3 is TGCAGCGTTGAAAAGCTAGATACCCGTGGGGAGACCCAGTACTTC. It yields the protein CSVEKLDTRGETQYF.

The CDR3 spells CASSLAASGGADTQYF. CDR3 DNA sequence: TGCGCCAGCAGCTTGGCAGCTAGCGGGGGGGCAGATACGCAGTATTTT. The chain couples TRBV5-1 to TRBJ2-3; TRBD2 agrees at 12 bases. The V segment lost 0 bases and the J segment 4 bases; nucleotides outside the gene matches: 3. CDR3 size: 16 residues. Germline CDR1 SGHRS, CDR2 YFSETQ.

The chain employs TRBV15 and TRBJ2-2; TRBD1 matches at 9 bases. The CDR3 sequence is 17 residues long. Losses at the gene ends were 2 bases for V and 1 base for J; bases not matched to a gene: 5. Per the germline V gene, CDR1 is LNHNV and CDR2 is YYDKDF (reference sequence). The CDR3 reads CATSRPGTGMNTGELFF. The DNA for the CDR3 is TGTGCCACCAGCAGACCGGGGACAGGGATGAACACCGGGGAGCTGTTTTTT.

V is TRBV18 and J is TRBJ2-7, with TRBD2 matching 9 bases. Germline CDR1 is KGHSH and CDR2 is LQKENI. The CDR3 covers 16 residues. Trimming cost V 0 bases and J 6 bases; bases outside gene matches: 9. Here the CDR3 DNA reads TGTGCCAGCTCACCACCGGGGGCTAGCGGGACACTCGAGCAGTACTTC. Its translation: CASSPPGASGTLEQYF.